One T cell receptor (beta chain) is described in this entry. This record comes from a study of blood T cell repertoires in COVID-19. As for the study in general: Samples came from the United States, Italy and Spain, spanning acute and convalescent COVID-19. PBMCs, B-cell-depleted T cells, or T cells were the source of the cDNA or gDNA that made up the material.

Deletions cut 4 bases from V and 6 bases from J, with 11 bases between. This CDR3 contains 12 residues. Germline V lookup: CDR1 SGHNT, CDR2 YYREEE (reference sequence). Source study methods: Amplified reference gene primers provided the basis for estimating nucleated cell counts. Sequencing used immunoSEQ multiplex PCR; TCRdb keeps in-frame clones, though not all of them. V and J calls and clone size follow that table, whereas D and trimming were derived from the DNA. The table shows more than 85,000 clones, with roughly 90% occurring only once. This clonotype originated in a man in his 70s with acute or convalescent COVID-19. The rearrangement joins TRBV5-4 to TRBJ2-7, with a weak D call TRBD1 (5 bases). Source material: peripheral blood. DNA of the CDR3: TGTGCCAGCAGCCCTCCCCAGGGCGAGCAGTACTTC. This translates into CASSPPQGEQYF.